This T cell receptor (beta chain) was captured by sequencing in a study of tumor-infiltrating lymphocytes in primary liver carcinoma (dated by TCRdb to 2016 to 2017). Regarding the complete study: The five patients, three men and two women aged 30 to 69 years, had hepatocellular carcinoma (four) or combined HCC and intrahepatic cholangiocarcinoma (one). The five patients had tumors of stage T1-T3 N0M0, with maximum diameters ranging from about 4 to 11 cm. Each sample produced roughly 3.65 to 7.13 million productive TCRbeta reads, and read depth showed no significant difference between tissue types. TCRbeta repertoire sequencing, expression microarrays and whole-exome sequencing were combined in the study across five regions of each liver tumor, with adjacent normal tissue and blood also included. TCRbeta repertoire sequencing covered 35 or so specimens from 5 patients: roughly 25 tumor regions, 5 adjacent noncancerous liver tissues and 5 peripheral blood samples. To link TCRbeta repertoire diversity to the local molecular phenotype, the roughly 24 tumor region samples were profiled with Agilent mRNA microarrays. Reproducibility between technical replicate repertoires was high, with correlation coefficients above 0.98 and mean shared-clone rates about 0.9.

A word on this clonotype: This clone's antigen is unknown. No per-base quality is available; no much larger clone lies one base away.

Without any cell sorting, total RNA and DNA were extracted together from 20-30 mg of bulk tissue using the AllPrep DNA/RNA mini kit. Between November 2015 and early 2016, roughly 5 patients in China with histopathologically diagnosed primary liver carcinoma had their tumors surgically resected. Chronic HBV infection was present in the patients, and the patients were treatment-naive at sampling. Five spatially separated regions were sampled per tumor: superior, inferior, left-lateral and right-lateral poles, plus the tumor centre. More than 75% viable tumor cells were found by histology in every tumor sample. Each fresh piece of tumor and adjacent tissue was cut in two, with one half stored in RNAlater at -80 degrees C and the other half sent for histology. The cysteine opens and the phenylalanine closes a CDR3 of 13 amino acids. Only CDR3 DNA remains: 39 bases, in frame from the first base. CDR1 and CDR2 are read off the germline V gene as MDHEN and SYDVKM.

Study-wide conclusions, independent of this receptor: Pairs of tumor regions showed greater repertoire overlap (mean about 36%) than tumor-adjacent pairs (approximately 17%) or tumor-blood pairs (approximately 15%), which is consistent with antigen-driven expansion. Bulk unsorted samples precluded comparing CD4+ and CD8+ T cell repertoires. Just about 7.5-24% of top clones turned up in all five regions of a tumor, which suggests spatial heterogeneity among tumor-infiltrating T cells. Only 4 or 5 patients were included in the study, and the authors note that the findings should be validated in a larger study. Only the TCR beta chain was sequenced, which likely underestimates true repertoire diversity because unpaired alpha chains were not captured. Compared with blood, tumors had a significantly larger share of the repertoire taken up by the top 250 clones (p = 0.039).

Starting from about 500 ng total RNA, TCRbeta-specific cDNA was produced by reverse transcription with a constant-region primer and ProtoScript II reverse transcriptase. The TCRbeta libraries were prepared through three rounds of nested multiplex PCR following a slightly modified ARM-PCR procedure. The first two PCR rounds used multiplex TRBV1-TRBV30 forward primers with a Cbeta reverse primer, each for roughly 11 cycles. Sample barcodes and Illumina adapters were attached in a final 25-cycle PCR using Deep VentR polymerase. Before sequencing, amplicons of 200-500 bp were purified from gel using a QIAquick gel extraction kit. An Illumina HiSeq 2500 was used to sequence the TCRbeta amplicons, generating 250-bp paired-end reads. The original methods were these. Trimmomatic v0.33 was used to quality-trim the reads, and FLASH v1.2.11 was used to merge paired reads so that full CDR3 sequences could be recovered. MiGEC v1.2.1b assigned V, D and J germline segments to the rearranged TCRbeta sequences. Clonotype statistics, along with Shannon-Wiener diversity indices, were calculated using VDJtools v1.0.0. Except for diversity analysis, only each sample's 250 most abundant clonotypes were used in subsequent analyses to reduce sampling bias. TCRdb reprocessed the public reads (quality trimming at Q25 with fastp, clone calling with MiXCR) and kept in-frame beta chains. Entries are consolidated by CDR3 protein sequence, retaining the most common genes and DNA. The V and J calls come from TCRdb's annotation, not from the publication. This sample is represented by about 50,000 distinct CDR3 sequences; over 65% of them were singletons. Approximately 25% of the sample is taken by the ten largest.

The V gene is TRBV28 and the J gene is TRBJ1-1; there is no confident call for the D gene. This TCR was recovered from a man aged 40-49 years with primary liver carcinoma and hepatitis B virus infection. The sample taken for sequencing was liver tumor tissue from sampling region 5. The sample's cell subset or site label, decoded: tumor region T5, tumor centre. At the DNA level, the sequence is TGTGTCGTCGCTCCTGAAATGAACACTGAAGCTTTCTTT. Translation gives CVVAPEMNTEAFF.